This paragraph reports one T cell receptor beta chain. Its antigen is still unknown. There are no base qualities to consult, and no much larger clone falls within one base. Each collaborating institution followed its own protocols to collect whole blood in K2EDTA tubes. For TCRbeta analysis, collaborator samples were shipped as frozen whole blood, as isolated PBMCs, or as DNA extracted from either sample type. The data are from a study of blood T cell repertoires in COVID-19 (TCRdb year 2020). Background for the entire study: Collaborator samples came from the United States, Italy and Spain and covered acute and convalescent phases of COVID-19. Samples came from the ongoing ImmuneRACE study (first 160 participants) plus 1,254 subjects from 6 global collaborators. Where available, HLA class I and class II types were taken from metadata supplied by the sample provider and were not determined by assay-based typing. The prospective study material was composed of cDNA or gDNA derived from T cells, B-cell-depleted T cells, or PBMCs. The repertoires were released in a freely available public database meant as a resource for research on the immune response to SARS-CoV-2. Deeply sampled blood TCRbeta repertoires from subjects exposed to, actively infected with, or recovered from COVID-19 were included in the dataset. Nearly every sample came with metadata listing a de-identified subject ID, COVID-19 status, age in years and sex.

From cysteine to phenylalanine, the CDR3 is 14 amino acids long. Here the CDR3 DNA is all that survives: 42 bases in frame from base 1. Per the germline V gene, SGDLS is the CDR1 and YYNGEE is the CDR2. At the junction V is shortened by 4 bases and J by 4 bases; bases outside the gene matches: 2. TCRbeta CDR3 regions were amplified from genomic DNA using the immunoSEQ Assay, a bias-controlled multiplex PCR. For the original study's pipeline: Within the assay, amplification of reference gene primers was used to estimate how many nucleated cells each sample contained. To quantify the absolute abundance of each unique TCRbeta CDR3 rearrangement, sequence reads were collapsed and filtered. For each sample, productive Simpson clonality was calculated by taking the square root of Simpson's diversity index across productive rearrangements. This is the immuneACCESS table as TCRdb keeps it, with only in-frame sequences that have V and J called. A part of the clones is gone; compared with another copy, unresolved V genes explain less than half, and the rest is unexplained. The V and J calls and the clone size are those of that table, but D and trimming were determined from the DNA. This sample comprises some 210,000 clones, about nine tenths of them detected only once. Together, the top ten hold under 5.5% of the sample.

Beyond this particular receptor, the publication reports: Clinical and demographic metadata were provided uncurated, with the amount varying by source and participant.

The sequencing sample was made of peripheral blood. The sequence was obtained from a woman aged 40 to 50 with acute or convalescent COVID-19. The rearranged segments are TRBV9 and TRBJ2-1; the junction holds 10 bases that match TRBD2. In nucleotides, the sequence is TGTGCCAGCAGCCCTAGCGGGGGATACAATGAGCAGTTCTTC. Its coded protein is CASSPSGGYNEQFF.